This T cell receptor beta chain was identified during a study of shared clonotypes between healthy human individuals (TCRdb year 2020). Regarding the research as a whole: The cohort comprised a couple of women and a few men aged 18 to 49 years. To estimate repertoire size and how much clonotype sharing occurs between individuals, the study deeply sequenced the blood TCR repertoires of five healthy adults. Libraries were prepared and TCR repertoires were sequenced by different laboratories using diverse techniques, in order to increase sequencing depth and limit assay-specific biases. Leukapheresis yielded between about 0.9 and 9.5 billion PBMCs per donor. For each donor, CD4 naive and CD4 memory were each given three plates, CD8 naive was given two plates, and CD8 memory was given one plate. What the authors observed across the whole study: Clonotypes shared by all four sorted-subset donors showed higher generation probabilities than non-shared clonotypes. Sampling was limited to blood, and TCR repertoires in tissue likely differ from TCR repertoires in blood. Pairwise subsampling indicated that sequencing depth was expected to affect the degree of clonotype sharing among donors. Across a handful of donors, 5% to 6% of naive CD4, roughly 3.5% of naive CD8, approximately 2.5% of memory CD4, and roughly 0.4% of memory CD8 clonotypes were shared. Naive subsets generally had larger estimated clonotype richness than memory subsets did. Because the study included a small number of donors, the genetic and exposure-history diversity represented was limited. Incomplete sequencing was indicated by rarefaction of sorted-subset datasets, despite the large sequencing depth.

The donors were healthy, HIV-negative adults who had no recently reported acute infections or vaccinations. All donors were Caucasian adults living in Nashville, Tennessee, USA. CD4+ T cells were enriched by magnetic negative selection, after which naive cells were positively selected on CD45RA and the negative fraction was taken as the memory subset. After blood collection by leukapheresis, PBMCs were isolated using Ficoll-Histopaque density gradient centrifugation and then cryopreserved in the vapor phase of liquid nitrogen. Purity and quantity of every magnetically sorted T cell population were checked by analytical flow cytometry. From each sorted fraction, genomic DNA was isolated and quantified by UV absorbance on a Nanodrop 2000c. To note about this clone: The clone's antigen remains unknown. No clone much larger than this one lies a single base away; base qualities are absent.

Reading the germline V gene gives CDR1 ENHRY and CDR2 SYGVKD. The CDR3 covers 13 residues, taking in both the cysteine and the phenylalanine. The only DNA kept is the CDR3, 39 bases in frame from the first base. Trimming costs V 7 bases and J 5 bases, and their ends lie 13 bases apart. TCR CDR3 regions were amplified from genomic DNA by multiplex PCR using the deep immunoSEQ assay. For each cell subset, the extracted genomic DNA was distributed evenly across all wells of several immunoSEQ 96-well plates, and each plate served as one replicate. For sorted subsets, each replicate PCR was loaded with roughly 200 ng genomic DNA, equivalent to 30,000 or so T cell genomes. Purified libraries were measured with a Qubit 3.0 fluorometer, size-checked on a Bioanalyzer 2100, and measured again with the KAPA Library Quantification kit. Every immunoSEQ 96-well plate was sequenced on a separate single-read 150-cycle Illumina NextSeq 550 flow cell. The original methods were these. Because only junctional sequences without quality scores were contained in the immunoSEQ output, filtering matching that applied to full-length reads could not be performed. Sequences were annotated with PyIR, a Python wrapper for IgBLAST v1.9, using IMGT germline references to assign V/J genes and CDR3. Any read was removed if the V/J assignment was weak (E-value above 1e-6), the CDR3 was missing, or the read contained stop codons, out-of-frame junctions, or ambiguous translated residues. V3J clonotypes were defined by identical inferred V gene, J gene, and CDR3 amino acid sequence. The percentage overlap between two repertoires was calculated by dividing the number of shared unique clonotypes by the size of the smaller repertoire. Three approaches were used to assess repertoire richness: RTK rarefaction, the Chao1 estimator, and Recon v2.1 estimates of unobserved clonotypes. OLGA was used to compute generation probabilities for all TCRbeta clonotypes that the gDNA method yielded from a handful of donors. Here the immuneACCESS table is served through TCRdb, limited to in-frame sequences with V and J called. Missing clones are a known gap in these copies; in checked studies unresolved V genes cover under half, and the rest lacks a known reason. V, J and clone size reflect that table, while D and trimming were determined from the DNA. The sample table contains 2 million or so clones; only one count was recorded for about 95% of them. The ten largest clonotypes hold about 0.13% of the sample.

Source material: naive CD4+ T cells sorted from blood. The cell subset or site label for this specimen denotes: CD45RA+ positively selected. This chain is built from TRBV10-3 and TRBJ2-3, with a tentative D call of TRBD1 or TRBD2, each matching 5 bases. The clonotype comes from a man younger than 30 in good health. Read as DNA, the sequence is TGTGCCATCAAACGAGGGGTGGGAGATACGCAGTATTTT. Its protein is CAIKRGVGDTQYF.